The clone carrying this TCR beta chain was counted at least ten times. The antigen is undetermined. Every sample gave at least 5 micrograms of total RNA when it was extracted. The data are from a study of blood T cells in healthy people across ages. Study summary: Capture by template switching was about one barcoded beta molecule per two T cells.

Germline V lookup: CDR1 MNHEY, CDR2 SMNVEV (reference sequence). The ends were cut back, 8 bases at V and 0 bases at J, with 10 bases in the middle. This CDR3 is 13 amino acids long. The second PCR ran about 6 to 11 cycles with a sample-barcoded 5' primer and J-beta primers. MiXCR, run by TCRdb on the 5' RACE reads, gives a single entry per CDR3 protein. The sample shows over 950,000 distinct CDR3 sequences, around two fifths of them seen only once. Study-level points and caveats: From one million sequenced T cells, diversity estimates were lower bounds. Fewer expanded clones and more diversity marked long-lived versus aged donors.

The chain couples TRBV27 to TRBJ1-2; weak D call: TRBD1 (5 bases). The receptor was isolated from a man aged 18 to 35 in good health. Sequences were obtained from blood. As DNA, the CDR3 is TGTGCCAGCCAGGGACGGGCTAACTATGGCTACACCTTC. Translation gives CASQGRANYGYTF.